Listed below are T cell receptor beta chains from one sample, sequenced in a study of identical twins. In TCRdb, the 5' RACE reads were re-called with MiXCR into one record per CDR3 protein. The sample contains more than 600,000 distinct CDR3 sequences, 18% of which appear only once. The same specimen was also included in a second study, on T cells expressing NK-cell markers.

Sequenced material: PBMCs. The receptors stem from a woman aged 18-35 years in good health. Each CDR3 is given with its conserved first and last residue. A D gene is named only where the DNA matches it firmly. A clone size is listed for some rows: how often the clone was seen (once, few, many), or a class if it is expanded.

V gene	D gene	clone size	J gene	CDR3 protein	CDR3 DNA
TRBV12-3/TRBV12-4	NA	few	TRBJ2-1	CASTPLGSSYNEQFF	TGTGCCAGCACTCCTCTCGGGAGCTCCTACAATGAGCAGTTCTTC
TRBV20-1	NA	NA	TRBJ1-1	CSAARSTEAFF	TGCAGTGCCGCTAGGAGCACTGAAGCTTTCTTT
TRBV7-9	TRBD2	NA	TRBJ2-1	CASSFSSGYYNEQFF	TGTGCCAGCAGCTTCTCTAGCGGGTACTACAATGAGCAGTTCTTC
TRBV7-9	TRBD1	few	TRBJ2-5	CASSFQGAGETQYF	TGTGCCAGCAGCTTCCAGGGGGCTGGGGAGACCCAGTACTTC
TRBV4-3	NA	few	TRBJ1-2	CASSQVRHTYGYTF	TGCGCCAGCAGCCAAGTGAGACACACCTATGGCTACACCTTC
TRBV7-9	NA	once	TRBJ2-7	CASSSWAPGRTYEQYF	TGTGCCAGCTCCTCCTGGGCGCCCGGGCGCACCTACGAGCAGTACTTC
TRBV12-3/TRBV12-4	NA	few	TRBJ1-2	CASSFKGRYTF	TGTGCCAGCAGTTTCAAGGGGCGCTACACCTTC
TRBV7-2	TRBD2	many	TRBJ2-1	CASSFGTSGSNEQFF	TGTGCCAGCAGCTTCGGGACTAGCGGGTCCAATGAGCAGTTCTTC
TRBV20-1	NA	NA	TRBJ1-1	CSARDIRGLWNTEAFF	TGCAGTGCTAGAGATATTCGCGGACTGTGGAACACTGAAGCTTTCTTT
TRBV3-1	TRBD1	NA	TRBJ2-5	CASSQQGAQETQYF	TGTGCCAGCAGCCAGCAGGGGGCCCAAGAGACCCAGTACTTC
TRBV11-3	NA	NA	TRBJ1-2	CASSLPEQGGGYTF	TGTGCCAGCAGCTTACCCGAACAGGGCGGCGGCTACACCTTC
TRBV20-1	NA	NA	TRBJ2-3	CSAADGHTDTQYF	TGCAGTGCCGCGGACGGACACACAGATACGCAGTATTTT
TRBV2	TRBD1	NA	TRBJ1-2	CASSEAAGGRDGYTF	TGTGCCAGCAGTGAAGCGGCAGGGGGACGCGATGGCTACACCTTC
TRBV5-6	TRBD1	NA	TRBJ1-4	CASRETGVTNEKLFF	TGTGCCAGCAGGGAAACAGGGGTCACCAATGAAAAACTGTTTTTT
TRBV20-1	NA	few	TRBJ2-5	CSARGGQSQETQYF	TGCAGTGCTCGTGGCGGGCAGTCCCAAGAGACCCAGTACTTC
TRBV29-1	NA	NA	TRBJ2-5	CSCRVETQYF	TGCAGTTGCAGGGTCGAGACCCAGTACTTC
TRBV5-1	NA	few	TRBJ1-6	CASSSDGVYNSPLHF	TGCGCCAGCAGCTCGGACGGTGTATATAATTCACCCCTCCACTTT
TRBV3-1	NA	NA	TRBJ1-2	CASSQVGRNYGYTF	TGTGCCAGCAGCCAAGTGGGCAGGAACTATGGCTACACCTTC
TRBV5-1	TRBD1	NA	TRBJ2-2	CASGSDRGDTGELFF	TGCGCCAGCGGATCGGACAGGGGCGACACCGGGGAGCTGTTTTTT
TRBV5-1	NA	few	TRBJ2-3	CASSLSGVEEDTQYF	TGCGCCAGCAGCTTGTCGGGAGTCGAAGAAGATACGCAGTATTTT
TRBV20-1	TRBD2	few	TRBJ2-7	CSARASGGPDEQYF	TGCAGTGCTAGAGCCTCGGGGGGGCCAGACGAGCAGTACTTC
TRBV30	NA	few	TRBJ2-1	CAWSVGSGEQFF	TGTGCCTGGAGTGTAGGTAGTGGTGAGCAGTTCTTC
TRBV15	TRBD1	few	TRBJ1-2	CATSRFGTGDNGYTF	TGTGCCACCAGCAGATTTGGGACAGGGGATAATGGCTACACCTTC